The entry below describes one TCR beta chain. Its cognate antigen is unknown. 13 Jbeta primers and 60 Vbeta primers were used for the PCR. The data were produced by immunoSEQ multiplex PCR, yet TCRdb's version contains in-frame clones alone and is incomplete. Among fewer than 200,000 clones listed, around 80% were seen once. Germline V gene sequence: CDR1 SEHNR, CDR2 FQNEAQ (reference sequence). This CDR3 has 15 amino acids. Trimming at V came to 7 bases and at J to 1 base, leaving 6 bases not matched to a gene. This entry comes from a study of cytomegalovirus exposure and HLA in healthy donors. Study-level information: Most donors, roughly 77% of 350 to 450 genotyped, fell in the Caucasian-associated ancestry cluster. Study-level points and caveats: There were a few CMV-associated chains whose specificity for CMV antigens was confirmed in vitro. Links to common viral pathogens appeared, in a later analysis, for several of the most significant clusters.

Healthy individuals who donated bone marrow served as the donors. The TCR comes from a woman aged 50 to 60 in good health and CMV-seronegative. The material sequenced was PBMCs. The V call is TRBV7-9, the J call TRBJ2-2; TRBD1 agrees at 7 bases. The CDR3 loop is CASTQGVVNTGELFF. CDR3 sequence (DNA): TGTGCCAGCACCCAGGGGGTGGTGAACACCGGGGAGCTGTTTTTT.